Listed below are T cell receptor beta chains from one sample, sequenced in a study of tumor-infiltrating lymphocytes in oesophageal squamous cell carcinoma. TCRdb re-derived calls from the PCR reads in MiXCR, one entry per CDR3 protein. The table has 14,000 or so distinct CDR3 sequences, roughly half seen once; the top ten hold 14%. What was sequenced was blood. The source of these receptors is a male donor with esophageal squamous cell carcinoma. The CDR3 runs from the conserved cysteine through the conserved F or W. D genes are given only for firm matches. A clone size is listed for some rows: how often the clone was seen (once, few, many), or a class if it is expanded.

abundance	v_gene	j_gene	d_gene	CDR3nt	CDR3aa
many	TRBV27	TRBJ2-7	NA	TGTGCCAGCAGCCTGCCTGGGGCAGCCTACGAGCAGTACTTC	CASSLPGAAYEQYF
NA	TRBV20-1	TRBJ2-5	NA	TGCAGTGCTGAGACTGACAGGCTTGAGACCCAGTACTTC	CSAETDRLETQYF
NA	TRBV7-2	TRBJ1-2	NA	TGTGCCAGCAGCTCCCAGGGGAGCGACTATGGCTACACCTTC	CASSSQGSDYGYTF
NA	TRBV12-3/TRBV12-4	TRBJ2-7	TRBD2	TGTGCCAGCAGGGCCGGGACTAGCGCTTCCTACGAGCAGTACTTC	CASRAGTSASYEQYF
NA	TRBV7-8	TRBJ2-5	NA	TGTGCCAGCAGCCCCGACGGGCGACTACAAGAGACCCAGTACTTC	CASSPDGRLQETQYF
NA	TRBV7-2	TRBJ1-3	NA	TGTGCCAGCAGCTTAGTTTCTAACTCTGGAAACACCATATATTTT	CASSLVSNSGNTIYF
many	TRBV4-1	TRBJ2-7	TRBD1	TGCGCCAGCAGCCGGACAGGACTTTCCTACGAGCAGTACTTC	CASSRTGLSYEQYF
NA	TRBV6-8	TRBJ2-6	NA	TGTGCCAGCGGGGACTCTGGGGCCAACGTCCTGACTTTC	CASGDSGANVLTF
NA	TRBV7-9	TRBJ2-3	NA	TGTGCCAGCAGCTCCTCGAGGGTCGCAGATACGCAGTATTTT	CASSSSRVADTQYF
few	TRBV19	TRBJ2-1	NA	TGTGCCAGCGGAGAGAGCTCCTACAATGAGCAGTTCTTC	CASGESSYNEQFF
few	TRBV7-4	TRBJ1-6	NA	TGTGCCAGCAGCTTGACGGATTCACCCCTCCACTTT	CASSLTDSPLHF
NA	TRBV7-3	TRBJ2-3	NA	TGTGCCAGCAGCTTAGCAGGGGGGGCAGATACGCAGTATTTT	CASSLAGGADTQYF
medium-sized	TRBV12-3/TRBV12-4	TRBJ1-5	NA	TGTGCCAGCAGTTTAGACAATAGCAATCAGCCCCAGCATTTT	CASSLDNSNQPQHF
NA	TRBV7-3	TRBJ2-2	TRBD1	TGTGCCAGCAGTACAGGGGTGGCCGGCACCGGGGAGCTGTTTTTT	CASSTGVAGTGELFF
NA	TRBV5-1	TRBJ2-7	NA	TGCGCCAGCAGCTTATCTGGGAGCTCCTACGAGCAGTACTTC	CASSLSGSSYEQYF
NA	TRBV7-8	TRBJ1-1	NA	TGTGCCAGCAGCTTTATGGCAGGCCCAAAAGAAGCTTTCTTT	CASSFMAGPKEAFF
few	TRBV6-4	TRBJ2-3	NA	TGTGCCAGCAGTCAGGGAGGTACGCAGTATTTT	CASSQGGTQYF
NA	TRBV7-2	TRBJ2-7	NA	TGTGCCAGCAGCCAATCACCGGACCGCCTCTACGAGCAGTACTTC	CASSQSPDRLYEQYF
few	TRBV7-2	TRBJ2-7	NA	TGTGCCAGCAGCTTAGGTGGCAAACCCTACGAGCAGTACTTC	CASSLGGKPYEQYF
few	TRBV4-1	TRBJ1-4	NA	TGCGCCAGCAGCCAAGATTGGTCGAGGGGGGGAAAACTGTTTTTT	CASSQDWSRGGKLFF
NA	TRBV7-6	TRBJ2-5	NA	TGTGCCAGCAGCTTTAGCCGGGAGACCCAGTACTTC	CASSFSRETQYF
NA	TRBV6-2/TRBV6-3	TRBJ2-7	TRBD1	TGTGCCAGCAGTTGGGGACAGGGCAGGGACTACGAGCAGTACTTC	CASSWGQGRDYEQYF
NA	TRBV7-2	TRBJ2-1	NA	TGTGCCAGCAGCCCATCCGGGACGGGCAATGAGCAGTTCTTC	CASSPSGTGNEQFF
once	TRBV7-8	TRBJ1-4	NA	TGTGCCAGCTCTGCGCGCAGGGACGGTGAAAAACTGTTTTTT	CASSARRDGEKLFF
NA	TRBV12-3/TRBV12-4	TRBJ2-2	TRBD1	TGTGCCAGCAGGGGACAGGGCAGGGAGCTGTTTTTT	CASRGQGRELFF
few	TRBV20-1	TRBJ2-1	NA	TGCAGTGCACCAACGCGGGGTCATTCGTACAATGAGCAGTTCTTC	CSAPTRGHSYNEQFF
NA	TRBV6-1	TRBJ2-3	NA	TGTGCCAGCGGAGCGCCGAGCACAGATACGCAGTATTTT	CASGAPSTDTQYF
NA	TRBV4-1	TRBJ2-4	TRBD2	TGCGCCAGCAGCCCGCGGACTAGCGGGACCGATGAGCAGTACTTC	CASSPRTSGTDEQYF